This T cell receptor beta chain originates from a study of blood T cell repertoires in COVID-19 (TCRdb year 2020). For the study in its entirety: Samples from collaborators originated in the United States, Italy and Spain and spanned both the acute and convalescent phases of COVID-19. Where HLA class I and class II types were available, the types were taken from metadata supplied by the sample provider, not from assay-based typing. Deeply sampled blood TCRbeta repertoires from subjects exposed to, actively infected with, or recovered from COVID-19 were included in the dataset. Sample metadata almost always included a de-identified subject ID, COVID-19 status, age in years and sex. The samples were drawn from two sources: the first 160 participants of the ongoing ImmuneRACE study, and fewer than 1,500 subjects contributed by 6 global collaborators. The repertoires were released in a freely available public database intended as a resource for research on the immune response to SARS-CoV-2. The material from the prospective study consisted of cDNA or gDNA derived from T cells, B-cell-depleted T cells, or PBMCs. The investigation overall reported the following: How much clinical and demographic metadata was included differed by source and by participant, and the metadata was provided uncurated.

TCRbeta CDR3 regions were amplified from genomic DNA using the immunoSEQ Assay, a bias-controlled multiplex PCR. The authors' pipeline ran thus. The number of nucleated cells in each sample was estimated from the amplification of reference gene primers within the assay. To quantify the absolute abundance of each unique TCRbeta CDR3 rearrangement, sequence reads were collapsed and filtered. For each sample, productive Simpson clonality was calculated as the square root of Simpson's diversity index across productive rearrangements. This immuneACCESS table, as held by TCRdb, lists in-frame sequences with V and J called but not all clones. Of the missing ones, under half trace to an unresolved V gene in checked studies; the others have no known cause. Clonal size and the V and J genes are those of that table, whereas D and trimming came from the DNA. This sample is represented by around 500,000 clones; 70% to 90% of them were singletons. About 3.2% of the sample rests with the top ten.

Each collaborating institution followed its own protocols to collect whole blood in K2EDTA tubes. For TCRbeta analysis, collaborators shipped samples as frozen whole blood, isolated PBMCs, or DNA extracted from either of those sample types. Of note for this clone: Its cognate antigen has yet to be identified. The sample holds no much larger clone one base away, and base qualities are not on file.

The CDR3, from cysteine to phenylalanine, totals 14 residues. This entry keeps only the CDR3 DNA: 42 bases, framed from base 1. The germline ends are 9 bases apart after V is trimmed by 1 base and J by 5 bases. The germline V gene yields LGHNA for CDR1 and YSLEER for CDR2. The chain links TRBV4-3 with TRBJ2-1, with a tentative D gene TRBD1 over 5 matching bases. The TCR comes from a human donor in a cohort sampled during active COVID-19. Material: peripheral blood. The CDR3 reads as follows: CASSQGRVNNEQFF. The nucleotide sequence is given as TGCGCCAGCAGCCAAGGCAGGGTAAACAATGAGCAGTTCTTC.